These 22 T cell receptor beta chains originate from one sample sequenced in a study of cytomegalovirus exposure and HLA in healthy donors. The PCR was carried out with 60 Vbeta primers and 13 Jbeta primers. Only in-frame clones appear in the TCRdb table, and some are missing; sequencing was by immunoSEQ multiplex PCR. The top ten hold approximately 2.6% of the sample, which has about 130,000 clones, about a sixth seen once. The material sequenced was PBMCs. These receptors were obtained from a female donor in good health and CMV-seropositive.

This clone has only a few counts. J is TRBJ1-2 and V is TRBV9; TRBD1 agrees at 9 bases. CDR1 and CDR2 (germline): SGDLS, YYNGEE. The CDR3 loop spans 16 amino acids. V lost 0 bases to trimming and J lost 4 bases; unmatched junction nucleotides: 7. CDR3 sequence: CASSVAKDRGAYGYTF. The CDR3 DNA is TGTGCCAGCAGCGTAGCTAAGGACAGGGGAGCCTATGGCTACACCTTC.

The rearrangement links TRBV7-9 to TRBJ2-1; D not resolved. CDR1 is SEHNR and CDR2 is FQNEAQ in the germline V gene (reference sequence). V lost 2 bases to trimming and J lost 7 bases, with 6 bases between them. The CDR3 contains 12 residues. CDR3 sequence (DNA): TGTGCCAGCAGCTTAACGGAGAATGAGCAGTTCTTC. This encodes CASSLTENEQFF.

The CDR3 here is CASSLQTGQEVGYTF. In DNA, the CDR3 is TGCGCCAGCAGCTTGCAGACGGGACAGGAGGTAGGCTACACCTTC. The chain recombines TRBV5-1 with TRBJ1-2, with TRBD1 matching over 8 bases. Germline CDR1 reads SGHRS; CDR2 reads YFSETQ. The CDR3 has 15 residues. With V trimmed by 1 base and J by 8 bases, 10 bases remained unmatched.

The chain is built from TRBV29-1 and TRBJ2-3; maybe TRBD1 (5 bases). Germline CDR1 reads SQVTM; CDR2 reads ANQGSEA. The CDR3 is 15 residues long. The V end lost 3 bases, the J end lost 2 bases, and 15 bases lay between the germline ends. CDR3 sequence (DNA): TGCAGCGTTGACTTACGACAGATAGACACAGATACGCAGTATTTT. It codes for CSVDLRQIDTDTQYF.

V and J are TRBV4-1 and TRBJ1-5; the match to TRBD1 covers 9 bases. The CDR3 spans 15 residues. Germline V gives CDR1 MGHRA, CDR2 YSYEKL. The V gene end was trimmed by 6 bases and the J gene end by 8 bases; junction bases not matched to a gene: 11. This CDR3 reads CASRAGTGNVEPQHF. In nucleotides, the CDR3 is TGCGCCAGCAGGGCGGGGACAGGGAATGTTGAGCCCCAGCATTTT.

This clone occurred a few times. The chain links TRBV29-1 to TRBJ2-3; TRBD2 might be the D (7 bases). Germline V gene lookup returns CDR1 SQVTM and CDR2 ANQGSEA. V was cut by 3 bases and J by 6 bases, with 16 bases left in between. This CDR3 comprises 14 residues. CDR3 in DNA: TGCAGCGTTGACGTGGGGGGGGCAGGTGATACGCAGTATTTT. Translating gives CSVDVGGAGDTQYF.

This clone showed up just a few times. CDR3 region: CATSSRSGNTIYF. CDR3 coding DNA: TGTGCCACCAGCAGTCGGTCGGGAAACACCATATATTTT. The V and J genes are TRBV15 and TRBJ1-3; the D is unclear. The CDR3 runs 13 residues. Germline V gene sequence: CDR1 LNHNV, CDR2 YYDKDF (reference sequence). Trimming stripped 3 bases from V and 4 bases from J, with 7 bases between.

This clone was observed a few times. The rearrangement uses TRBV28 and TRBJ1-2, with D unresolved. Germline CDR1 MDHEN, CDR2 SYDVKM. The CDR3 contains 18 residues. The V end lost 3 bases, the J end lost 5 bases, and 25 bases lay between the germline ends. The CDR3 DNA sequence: TGTGCCAGCAGTTTGCGAGACGGAGGAGATACACACTCTTATGGCTACACCTTC. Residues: CASSLRDGGDTHSYGYTF.

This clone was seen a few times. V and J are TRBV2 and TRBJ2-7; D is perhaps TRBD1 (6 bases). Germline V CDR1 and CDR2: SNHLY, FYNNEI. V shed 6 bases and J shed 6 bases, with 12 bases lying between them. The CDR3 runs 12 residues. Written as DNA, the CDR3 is TGTGCCAGCAGCAAAGACAGGTCCGAGCAGTACTTC. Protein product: CASSKDRSEQYF.

The CDR3 spells CASSFGQGYLYGYTF. The CDR3 nucleotides read TGTGCCAGTAGTTTCGGACAGGGCTATCTCTATGGCTACACCTTC. The chain is built from TRBV19 and TRBJ1-2, with 8 bases aligning to TRBD1. The germline gives CDR1 LNHDA, CDR2 SQIVND (reference sequence). The CDR3 sequence is 15 residues long. V was pared by 5 bases and J by 4 bases, with 9 bases of the junction left unmatched.

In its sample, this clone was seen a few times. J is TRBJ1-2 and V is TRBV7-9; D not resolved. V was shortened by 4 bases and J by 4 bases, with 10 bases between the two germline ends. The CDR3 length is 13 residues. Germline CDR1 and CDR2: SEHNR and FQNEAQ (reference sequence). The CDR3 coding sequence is TGTGCCAGCAGCTCCCTATCGGGCTATGGCTACACCTTC. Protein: CASSSLSGYGYTF.

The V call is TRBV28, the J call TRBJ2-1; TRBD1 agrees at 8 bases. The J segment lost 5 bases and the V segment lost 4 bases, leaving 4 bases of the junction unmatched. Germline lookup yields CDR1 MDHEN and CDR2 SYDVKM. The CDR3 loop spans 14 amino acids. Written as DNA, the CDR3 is TGTGCCAGCAGTTCGGGACAGGTACACAATGAGCAGTTCTTC. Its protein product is CASSSGQVHNEQFF.

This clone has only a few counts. The CDR3 reads CASSSVWSSYNEQFF. Written as DNA, the CDR3 is TGTGCCAGCAGTTCGGTATGGAGCTCCTACAATGAGCAGTTCTTC. The chain combines TRBV27 with TRBJ2-1, with no clear D. This CDR3 has 15 amino acids. Deletions cut 4 bases from V and 0 bases from J, with 10 bases between. Germline V gene lookup returns CDR1 MNHEY and CDR2 SMNVEV (reference sequence).

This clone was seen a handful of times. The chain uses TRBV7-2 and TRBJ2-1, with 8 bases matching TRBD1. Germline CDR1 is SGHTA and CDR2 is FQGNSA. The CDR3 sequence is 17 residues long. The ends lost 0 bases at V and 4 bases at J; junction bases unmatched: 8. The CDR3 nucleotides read TGTGCCAGCAGCTTAGCCTCAGGGGGCGTCCCTTACAATGAGCAGTTCTTC. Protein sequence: CASSLASGGVPYNEQFF. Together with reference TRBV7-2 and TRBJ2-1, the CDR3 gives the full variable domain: GAGVSQSPSNKVTEKGKDVELRCDPISGHTALYWYRQSLGQGLEFLIYFQGNSAPDKSGLPSDRFSAERTGGSVSTLTIQRTQQEDSAVYLCASSLASGGVPYNEQFFGPGTRLTVL.

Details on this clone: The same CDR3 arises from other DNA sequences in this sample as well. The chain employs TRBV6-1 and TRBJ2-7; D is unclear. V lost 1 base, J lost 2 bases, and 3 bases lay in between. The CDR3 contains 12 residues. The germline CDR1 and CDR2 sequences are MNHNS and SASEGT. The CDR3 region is CASSEVAYEQYF. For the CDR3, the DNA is TGTGCCAGCAGTGAAGTAGCCTACGAGCAGTACTTC.

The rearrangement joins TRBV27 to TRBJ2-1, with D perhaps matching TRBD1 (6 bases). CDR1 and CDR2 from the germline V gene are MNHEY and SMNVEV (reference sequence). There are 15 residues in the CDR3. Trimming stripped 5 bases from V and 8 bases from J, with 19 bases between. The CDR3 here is CASSLRLTGRDEQFF. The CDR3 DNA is TGTGCCAGCAGTCTTCGCCTGACAGGTCGGGATGAGCAGTTCTTC.

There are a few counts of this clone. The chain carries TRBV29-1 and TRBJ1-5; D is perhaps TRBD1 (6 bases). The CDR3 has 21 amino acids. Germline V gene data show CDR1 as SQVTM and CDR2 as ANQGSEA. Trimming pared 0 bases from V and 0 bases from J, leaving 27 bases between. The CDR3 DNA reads TGCAGCGTTGAAGACGGCCGACTCGGGACACATCCTCATTATAGCAATCAGCCCCAGCATTTT. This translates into CSVEDGRLGTHPHYSNQPQHF.

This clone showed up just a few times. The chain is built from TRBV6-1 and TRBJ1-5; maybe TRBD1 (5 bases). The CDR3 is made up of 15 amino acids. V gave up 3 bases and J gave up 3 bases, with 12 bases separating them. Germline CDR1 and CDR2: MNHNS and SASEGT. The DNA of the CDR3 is TGTGCCAGCAGTGAGCAGGGAAACTACAATCAGCCCCAGCATTTT. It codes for CASSEQGNYNQPQHF.

The CDR3 region has the DNA TGTGCCAGCAGCCCCGGGACAGGGGGCGACTATGGCTACACCTTC. Its protein is CASSPGTGGDYGYTF. The chain employs TRBV7-9 and TRBJ1-2; 12 bases are a match to TRBD1. The V gene's germline CDR1 is SEHNR and CDR2 FQNEAQ (reference sequence). V gave up 5 bases and J gave up 3 bases; unmatched junction bases: 4. The CDR3 sequence is 15 residues long. Together with reference TRBV7-9 and TRBJ1-2, the CDR3 gives the full variable domain: DTGVSQNPRHKITKRGQNVTFRCDPISEHNRLYWYRQTLGQGPEFLTYFQNEAQLEKSRLLSDRFSAERPKGSFSTLEIQRTEQGDSAMYLCASSPGTGGDYGYTFGSGTRLTVV.

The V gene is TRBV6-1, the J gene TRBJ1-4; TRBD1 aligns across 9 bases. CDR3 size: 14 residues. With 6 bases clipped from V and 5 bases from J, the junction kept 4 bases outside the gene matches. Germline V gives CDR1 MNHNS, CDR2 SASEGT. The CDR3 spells CASRPGQGNEKLFF. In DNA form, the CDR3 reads TGTGCCAGCAGGCCGGGACAGGGAAATGAAAAACTGTTTTTT.

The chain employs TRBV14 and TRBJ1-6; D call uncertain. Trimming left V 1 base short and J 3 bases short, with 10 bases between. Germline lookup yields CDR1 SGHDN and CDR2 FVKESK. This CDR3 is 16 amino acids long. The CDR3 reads CASSQVPGNYNSPLHF. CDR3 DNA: TGTGCCAGCAGCCAAGTTCCGGGGAACTATAATTCACCCCTCCACTTT.

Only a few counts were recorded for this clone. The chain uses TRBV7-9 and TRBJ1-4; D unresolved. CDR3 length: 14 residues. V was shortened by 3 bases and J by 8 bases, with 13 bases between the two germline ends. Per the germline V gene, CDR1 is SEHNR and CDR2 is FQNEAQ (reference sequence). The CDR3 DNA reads TGTGCCAGCAGCTTTCCGGGTGAGGAAGAAAAACTGTTTTTT. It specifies CASSFPGEEEKLFF.